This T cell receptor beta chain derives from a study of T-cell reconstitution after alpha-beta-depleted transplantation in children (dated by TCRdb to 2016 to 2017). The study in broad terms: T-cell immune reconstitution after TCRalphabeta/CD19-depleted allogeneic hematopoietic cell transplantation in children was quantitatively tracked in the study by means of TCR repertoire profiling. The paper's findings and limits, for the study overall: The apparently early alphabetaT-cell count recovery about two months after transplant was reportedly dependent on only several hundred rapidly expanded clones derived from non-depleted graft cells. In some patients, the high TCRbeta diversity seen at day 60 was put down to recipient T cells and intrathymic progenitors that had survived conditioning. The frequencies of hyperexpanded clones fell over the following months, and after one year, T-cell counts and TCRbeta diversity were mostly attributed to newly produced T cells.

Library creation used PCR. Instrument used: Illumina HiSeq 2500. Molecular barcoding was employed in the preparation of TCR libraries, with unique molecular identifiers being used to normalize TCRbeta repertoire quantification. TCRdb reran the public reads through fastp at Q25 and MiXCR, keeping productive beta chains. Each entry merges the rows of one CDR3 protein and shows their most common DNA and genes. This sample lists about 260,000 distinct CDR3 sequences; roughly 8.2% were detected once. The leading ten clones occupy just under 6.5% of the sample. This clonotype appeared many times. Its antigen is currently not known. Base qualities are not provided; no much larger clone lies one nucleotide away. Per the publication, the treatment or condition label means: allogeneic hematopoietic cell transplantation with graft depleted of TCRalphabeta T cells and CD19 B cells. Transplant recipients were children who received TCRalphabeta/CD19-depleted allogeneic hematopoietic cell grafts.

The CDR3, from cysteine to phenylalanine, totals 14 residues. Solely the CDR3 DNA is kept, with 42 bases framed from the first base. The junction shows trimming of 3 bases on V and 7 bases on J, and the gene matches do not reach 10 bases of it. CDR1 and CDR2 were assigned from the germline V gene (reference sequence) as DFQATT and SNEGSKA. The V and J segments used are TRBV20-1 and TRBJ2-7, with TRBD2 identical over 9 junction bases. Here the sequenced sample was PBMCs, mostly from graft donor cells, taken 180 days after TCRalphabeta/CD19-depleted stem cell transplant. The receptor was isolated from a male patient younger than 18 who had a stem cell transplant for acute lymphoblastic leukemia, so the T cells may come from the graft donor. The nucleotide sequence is TGCAGTGCTAGTTTGGGCGGGAGGGCCGGAGAGCAGTACTTC. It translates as CSASLGGRAGEQYF.